The 13 T cell receptor beta chains below all came from one sample that was sequenced in a study of blood T cell repertoires in COVID-19. The method was immunoSEQ multiplex PCR; TCRdb's version includes in-frame clones alone and lacks a portion of them. The sample holds some 150,000 clones; 84% are singletons and the top ten take 9.8%. The sample consisted of peripheral blood. The receptors here all came from a woman in her forties or fifties with acute or convalescent COVID-19.

V gene TRBV9 combines with J gene TRBJ1-3, with D perhaps matching TRBD1 (6 bases). Deletions cut 0 bases from V and 4 bases from J, with 11 bases between. Germline V gene lookup returns CDR1 SGDLS and CDR2 YYNGEE. The CDR3 covers 15 residues. DNA of the CDR3: TGTGCCAGCAGCGTAGGCTCAGGGGTAGGAAACACCATATATTTT. Translation: CASSVGSGVGNTIYF.

This clone appeared once. V and J are TRBV3-1 (or the pseudogene TRBV3-2) and TRBJ1-2, with TRBD1 as a possible D gene (5 bases). CDR1 LGHDT and CDR2 YNNKEL come from the germline V gene (reference sequence). The CDR3 is 15 residues long. V lost 3 bases and J 2 bases, leaving 13 bases between the germline ends. The CDR3 nucleotides read TGTGCCAGCAGCCAGGGGCCGCCAGGCAACTATGGCTACACCTTC. The encoded protein is CASSQGPPGNYGYTF.

J is TRBJ1-2 and V is TRBV6-5; TRBD1 might be the D (5 bases). The CDR3 is 13 residues long. Germline V gene sequence: CDR1 MNHEY, CDR2 SVGAGI. The germline V and J ends were trimmed by 6 bases and 8 bases, with 16 bases remaining between them. The CDR3 coding sequence is TGTGCCAGCAGCAGACCAGGGTTGTGGGGCTACACCTTC. Translation: CASSRPGLWGYTF.

The rearrangement links TRBV3-1 (or the pseudogene TRBV3-2) to TRBJ2-2; 7 nucleotides match TRBD1. The CDR3 runs 14 residues. Germline lookup yields CDR1 LGHDT and CDR2 YNNKEL (reference sequence). The ends lost 4 bases at V and 4 bases at J; junction bases unmatched: 3. The CDR3 region is CASSRTGRTGELFF. The CDR3 nucleotides are TGTGCCAGCAGCCGGACAGGACGCACCGGGGAGCTGTTTTTT.

This chain joins TRBV28 and TRBJ2-5; D is perhaps TRBD1 (5 bases). Germline values: CDR1 MDHEN, CDR2 SYDVKM. The V end was cut by 7 bases, the J end by 4 bases, with 16 bases between. The CDR3 spans 14 residues. CDR3 residues: CASNWGRDRETQYF. For the CDR3, the DNA is TGTGCCAGCAACTGGGGCAGGGATAGAGAGACCCAGTACTTC.

The rearrangement uses TRBV2 and TRBJ2-1, with a weak D call TRBD1 (5 bases). This CDR3 region has 14 residues. Germline CDR1 reads SNHLY; CDR2 reads FYNNEI. V lost 6 bases to trimming and J lost 0 bases, with 9 bases between them. The DNA of the CDR3 is TGTGCCAGCAGCAGACAGAGCTCCTACAATGAGCAGTTCTTC. It encodes CASSRQSSYNEQFF.

The chain employs TRBV11-1 and TRBJ2-7; 9 bases match TRBD1. The V and J ends lost 4 bases and 4 bases, in that order; junction bases with no gene match: 8. The CDR3 runs to 15 residues. The V gene's germline CDR1 is SGHAT and CDR2 FQDESV (reference sequence). CDR3 sequence reads: CASSYGTGSAYEQYF. CDR3 sequence (DNA): TGTGCCAGCAGCTACGGGACAGGGTCCGCTTACGAGCAGTACTTC.

The chain is built from TRBV5-5 and TRBJ1-1; D unclear. Per the germline V gene, CDR1 is SGHKS and CDR2 is YYEKEE (reference sequence). There are 13 residues in the CDR3. V lost 3 bases, J lost 7 bases, and 13 bases lay in between. The CDR3 here is CASSSGPKDEAFF. The CDR3 DNA sequence: TGTGCCAGCAGCTCTGGGCCTAAAGATGAAGCTTTCTTT.

The chain employs TRBV5-1 and TRBJ1-4, with D maybe TRBD1 (5 bases). Trimming pared 6 bases from V and 6 bases from J, leaving 12 bases between. Looked up from germline, CDR1 is SGHRS and CDR2 is YFSETQ. This CDR3 region has 13 residues. CDR3 in DNA: TGCGCCAGCAATCGGGGGTCTGATGAAAAACTGTTTTTT. This sequence encodes CASNRGSDEKLFF.

This chain connects TRBV30 to TRBJ1-4, with D tentatively TRBD1 (5 bases). The CDR3 contains 15 residues. V lost 3 bases to trimming and J lost 5 bases, with 16 bases between them. Germline loops: CDR1 GTSNPN, CDR2 SVGIG (reference sequence). The CDR3 sequence: CAWRAGTARNEKLFF. In DNA form, the CDR3 reads TGTGCCTGGAGGGCCGGGACTGCCAGAAATGAAAAACTGTTTTTT.

This chain links TRBV11-2 with TRBJ1-2; 8 bases map to TRBD1. With 1 base clipped from V and 4 bases from J, the junction kept 5 bases outside the gene matches. CDR3 size: 15 residues. CDR1 and CDR2 (germline): SGHAT, FQNNGV. CDR3 amino acids: CASSLGPTGGYGYTF. Here the CDR3 DNA reads TGTGCCAGCAGCTTAGGCCCTACAGGGGGCTATGGCTACACCTTC.

This chain uses TRBV9 with TRBJ1-1, with 7 nucleotides matching TRBD1. CDR1 and CDR2 (germline): SGDLS, YYNGEE. Trimming took 6 bases from V and 5 from J; bases not matched to a gene: 16. The CDR3 contains 16 residues. This chain's CDR3 is CASTSGGGRRDTEAFF. CDR3 DNA sequence: TGTGCCAGCACCTCAGGAGGGGGCAGGAGGGATACTGAAGCTTTCTTT.

The chain joins TRBV19 to TRBJ2-7; D possibly corresponds to TRBD2 (6 bases). The V and J ends lost 7 bases and 5 bases respectively, with 21 bases between them. In germline, CDR1 is LNHDA, CDR2 SQIVND (reference sequence). The CDR3 totals 15 residues. The DNA of the CDR3 is TGTGCCAGTACTCCCGACTTCGAGGGGACTCACGAGCAGTACTTC. As protein: CASTPDFEGTHEQYF.